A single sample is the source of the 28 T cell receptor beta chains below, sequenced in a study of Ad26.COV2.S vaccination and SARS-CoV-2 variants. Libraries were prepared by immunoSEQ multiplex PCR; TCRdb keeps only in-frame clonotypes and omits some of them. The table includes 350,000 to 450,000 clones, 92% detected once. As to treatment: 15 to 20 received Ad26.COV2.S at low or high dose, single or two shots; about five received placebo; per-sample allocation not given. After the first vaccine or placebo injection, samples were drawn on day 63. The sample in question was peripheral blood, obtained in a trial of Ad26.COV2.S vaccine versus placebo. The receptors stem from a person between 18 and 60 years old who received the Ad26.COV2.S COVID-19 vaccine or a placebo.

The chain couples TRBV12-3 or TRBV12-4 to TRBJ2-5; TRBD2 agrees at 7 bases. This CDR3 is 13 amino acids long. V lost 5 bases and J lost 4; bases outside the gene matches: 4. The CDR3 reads CASSAPSGETQYF. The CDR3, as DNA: TGTGCCAGCAGTGCCCCTAGCGGAGAGACCCAGTACTTC.

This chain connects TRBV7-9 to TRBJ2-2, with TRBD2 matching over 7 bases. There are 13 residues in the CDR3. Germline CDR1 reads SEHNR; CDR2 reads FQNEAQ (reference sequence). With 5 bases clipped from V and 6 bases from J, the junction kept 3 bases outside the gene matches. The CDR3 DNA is TGTGCCAGCAGCCCAGGACTAGCCGGGGAGCTGTTTTTT. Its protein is CASSPGLAGELFF.

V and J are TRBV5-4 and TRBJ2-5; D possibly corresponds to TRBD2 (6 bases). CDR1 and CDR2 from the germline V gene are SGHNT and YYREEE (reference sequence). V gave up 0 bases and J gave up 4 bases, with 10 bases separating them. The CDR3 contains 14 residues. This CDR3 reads CASSLEPAGETQYF. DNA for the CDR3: TGTGCCAGCAGCTTGGAGCCAGCGGGAGAGACCCAGTACTTC.

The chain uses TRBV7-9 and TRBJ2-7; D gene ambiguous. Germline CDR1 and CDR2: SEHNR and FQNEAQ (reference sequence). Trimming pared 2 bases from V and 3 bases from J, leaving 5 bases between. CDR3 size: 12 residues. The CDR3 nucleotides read TGTGCCAGCAGCTTAATGGACTACGAGCAGTACTTC. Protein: CASSLMDYEQYF.

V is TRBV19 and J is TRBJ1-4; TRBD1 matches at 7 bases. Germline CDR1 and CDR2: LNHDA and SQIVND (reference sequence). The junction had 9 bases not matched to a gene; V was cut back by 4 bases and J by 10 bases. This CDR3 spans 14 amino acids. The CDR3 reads CASSTQGDRVKLFF. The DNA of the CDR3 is TGTGCCAGTAGTACCCAGGGGGATCGGGTAAAACTGTTTTTT.

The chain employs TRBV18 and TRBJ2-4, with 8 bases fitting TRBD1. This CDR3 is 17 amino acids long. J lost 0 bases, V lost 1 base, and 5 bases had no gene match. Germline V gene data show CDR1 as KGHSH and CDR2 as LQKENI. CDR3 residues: CASSPQQGVLAKNIQYF. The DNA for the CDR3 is TGTGCCAGCTCACCACAACAGGGGGTGTTAGCCAAAAACATTCAGTACTTC. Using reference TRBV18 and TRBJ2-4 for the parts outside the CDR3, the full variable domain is NAGVMQNPRHLVRRRGQEARLRCSPMKGHSHVYWYRQLPEEGLKFMVYLQKENIIDESGMPKERFSAEFPKEGPSILRIQQVVRGDSAAYFCASSPQQGVLAKNIQYFGAGTRLSVL.

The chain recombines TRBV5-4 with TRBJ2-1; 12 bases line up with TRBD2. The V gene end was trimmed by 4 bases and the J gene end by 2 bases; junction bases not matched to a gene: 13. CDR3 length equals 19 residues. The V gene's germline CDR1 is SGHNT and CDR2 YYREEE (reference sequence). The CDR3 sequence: CASSLTSGGGLEPYNEQFF. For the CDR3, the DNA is TGTGCCAGCAGCCTGACTAGCGGGGGCGGCCTCGAGCCCTACAATGAGCAGTTCTTC.

The CDR3 here is CASSQETSGSTYEQYF. In DNA, the CDR3 is TGCGCCAGCAGCCAAGAAACTAGCGGGAGTACCTACGAGCAGTACTTC. The chain recombines TRBV4-3 with TRBJ2-7, with 11 positions matching TRBD2. CDR3 length: 16 amino acids. J gave up 2 bases and V 0 bases, and 3 bases lay outside the gene matches. Germline-derived CDR1 and CDR2 are LGHNA and YSLEER.

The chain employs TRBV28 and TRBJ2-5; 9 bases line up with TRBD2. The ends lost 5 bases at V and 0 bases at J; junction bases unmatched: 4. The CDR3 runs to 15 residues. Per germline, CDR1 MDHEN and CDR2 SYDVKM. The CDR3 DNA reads TGTGCCAGCAGTAAGCGGGGGGCGTACCAAGAGACCCAGTACTTC. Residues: CASSKRGAYQETQYF.

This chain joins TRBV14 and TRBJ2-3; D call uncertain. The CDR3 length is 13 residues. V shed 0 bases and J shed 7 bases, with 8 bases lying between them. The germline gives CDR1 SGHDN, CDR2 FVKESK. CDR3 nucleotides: TGTGCCAGCAGCCAAGATTATGGTTATACGCAGTATTTT. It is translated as CASSQDYGYTQYF.

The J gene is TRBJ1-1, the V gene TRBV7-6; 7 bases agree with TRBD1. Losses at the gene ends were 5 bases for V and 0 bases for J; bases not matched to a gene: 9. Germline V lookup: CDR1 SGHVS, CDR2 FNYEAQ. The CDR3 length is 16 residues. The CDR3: CASSGRTGALNTEAFF. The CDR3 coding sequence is TGTGCCAGCAGCGGGCGCACAGGGGCGCTGAACACTGAAGCTTTCTTT.

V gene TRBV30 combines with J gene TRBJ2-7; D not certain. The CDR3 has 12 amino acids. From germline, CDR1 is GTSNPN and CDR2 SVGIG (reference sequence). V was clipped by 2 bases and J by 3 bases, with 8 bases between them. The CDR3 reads CAWSKLDYEQYF. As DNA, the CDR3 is TGTGCCTGGAGTAAGTTAGACTACGAGCAGTACTTC. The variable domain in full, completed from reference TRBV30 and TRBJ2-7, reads SQTIHQWPATLVQPVGSPLSLECTVEGTSNPNLYWYRQAAGRGLQLLFYSVGIGQISSEVPQNLSASRPQDRQFILSSKKLLLSDSGFYLCAWSKLDYEQYFGPGTRLTVT.

The DNA for the CDR3 is TGTGCCAGCAGTGAAGTTCGTCAGATGAACACTGAAGCTTTCTTT. Protein sequence: CASSEVRQMNTEAFF. V gene TRBV2 combines with J gene TRBJ1-1; no reliable D call. This CDR3 is built from 15 residues. Germline V CDR1 and CDR2: SNHLY, FYNNEI. Trimming cost V 1 base and J 0 bases, with 9 bases left between them.

The CDR3 is CASSFGRGDMVDTQYF. The CDR3 DNA is TGTGCCAGCAGCTTCGGGCGGGGAGACATGGTGGATACGCAGTATTTT. The V call is TRBV5-4, the J call TRBJ2-3, with D perhaps TRBD2 (6 bases). The CDR3 runs 16 residues. Looked up from germline, CDR1 is SGHNT and CDR2 is YYREEE (reference sequence). V lost 2 bases and J 6 bases, leaving 19 bases between the germline ends.

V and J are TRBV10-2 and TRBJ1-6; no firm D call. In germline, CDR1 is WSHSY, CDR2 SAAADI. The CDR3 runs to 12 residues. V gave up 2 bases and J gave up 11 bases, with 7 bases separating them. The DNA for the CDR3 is TGCGCCAGCAGTGAGGTGGCGCCACCCCTCCACTTT. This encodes CASSEVAPPLHF.

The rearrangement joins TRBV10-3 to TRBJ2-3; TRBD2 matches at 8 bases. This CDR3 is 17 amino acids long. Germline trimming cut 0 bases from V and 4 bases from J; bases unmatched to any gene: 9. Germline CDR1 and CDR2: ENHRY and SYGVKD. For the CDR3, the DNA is TGTGCCATCAGTGAGTCGACTAGCGCGATTTTGGCAGATACGCAGTATTTT. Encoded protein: CAISESTSAILADTQYF.

The CDR3 nucleotides read TGTGCCAGCAGCTTATCGGGGCCTTGGACTACTGAAGCTTTCTTT. Amino acids: CASSLSGPWTTEAFF. The chain joins TRBV7-2 to TRBJ1-1, with TRBD1 as a possible D gene (5 bases). V lost 2 bases and J 5 bases, leaving 15 bases between the germline ends. Germline V gene lookup returns CDR1 SGHTA and CDR2 FQGNSA. This CDR3 is built from 15 residues.

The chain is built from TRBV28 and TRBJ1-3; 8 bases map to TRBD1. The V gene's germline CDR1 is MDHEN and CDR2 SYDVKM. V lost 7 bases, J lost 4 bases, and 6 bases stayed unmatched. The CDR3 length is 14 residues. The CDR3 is CASTGGAKGNTIYF. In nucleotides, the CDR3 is TGTGCCAGCACAGGGGGCGCGAAGGGAAACACCATATATTTT.

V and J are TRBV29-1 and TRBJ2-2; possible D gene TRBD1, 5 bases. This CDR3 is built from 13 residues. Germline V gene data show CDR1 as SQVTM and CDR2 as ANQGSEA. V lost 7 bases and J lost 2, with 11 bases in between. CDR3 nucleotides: TGCAGCGGCGAGGACACAAACACCGGGGAGCTGTTTTTT. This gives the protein CSGEDTNTGELFF.

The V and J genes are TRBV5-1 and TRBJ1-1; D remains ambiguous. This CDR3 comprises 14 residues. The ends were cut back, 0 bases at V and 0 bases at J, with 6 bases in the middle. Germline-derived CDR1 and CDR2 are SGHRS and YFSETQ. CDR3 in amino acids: CASSLEVLNTEAFF. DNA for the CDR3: TGCGCCAGCAGCTTGGAGGTTCTGAACACTGAAGCTTTCTTT.

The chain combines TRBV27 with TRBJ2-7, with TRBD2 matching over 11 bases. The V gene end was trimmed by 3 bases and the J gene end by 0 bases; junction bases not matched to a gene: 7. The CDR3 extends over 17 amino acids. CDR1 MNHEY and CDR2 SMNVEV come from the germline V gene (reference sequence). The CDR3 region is CASSFAGLADSSYEQYF. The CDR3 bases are TGTGCCAGCAGTTTTGCGGGACTAGCGGATAGCTCCTACGAGCAGTACTTC.

The CDR3 nucleotides read TGTGCCAGCAGTTTCGAAGGGGAGATCAATCAGCCCCAGCATTTT. Translating gives CASSFEGEINQPQHF. This chain connects TRBV28 to TRBJ1-5; D may be TRBD1 (5 bases). V dropped 3 bases and J dropped 3 bases, with 12 bases sitting between them. The CDR3 runs to 15 residues. Germline values: CDR1 MDHEN, CDR2 SYDVKM. The whole variable domain, filled in from reference TRBV28 and TRBJ1-5, reads DVKVTQSSRYLVKRTGEKVFLECVQDMDHENMFWYRQDPGLGLRLIYFSYDVKMKEKGDIPEGYSVSREKKERFSLILESASTNQTSMYLCASSFEGEINQPQHFGDGTRLSIL.

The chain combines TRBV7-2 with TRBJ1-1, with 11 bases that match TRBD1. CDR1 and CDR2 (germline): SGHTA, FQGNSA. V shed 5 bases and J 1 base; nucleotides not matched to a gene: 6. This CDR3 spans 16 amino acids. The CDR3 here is CASSIGDRGGNTEAFF. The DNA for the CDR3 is TGTGCCAGCAGCATCGGGGACAGGGGGGGGAACACTGAAGCTTTCTTT.

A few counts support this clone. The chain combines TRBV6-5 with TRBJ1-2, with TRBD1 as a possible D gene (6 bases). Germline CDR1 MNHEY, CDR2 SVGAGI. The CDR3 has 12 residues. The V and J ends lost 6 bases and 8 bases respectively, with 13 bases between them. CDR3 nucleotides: TGTGCCAGCAGAAACAGGGTTCAGGGCTACACCTTC. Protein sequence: CASRNRVQGYTF.

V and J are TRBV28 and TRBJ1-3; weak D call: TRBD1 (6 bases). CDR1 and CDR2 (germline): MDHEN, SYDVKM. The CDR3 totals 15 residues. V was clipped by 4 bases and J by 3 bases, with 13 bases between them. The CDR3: CASSSPGALGNTIYF. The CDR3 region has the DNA TGTGCCAGCAGTTCTCCAGGGGCGCTTGGAAACACCATATATTTT.

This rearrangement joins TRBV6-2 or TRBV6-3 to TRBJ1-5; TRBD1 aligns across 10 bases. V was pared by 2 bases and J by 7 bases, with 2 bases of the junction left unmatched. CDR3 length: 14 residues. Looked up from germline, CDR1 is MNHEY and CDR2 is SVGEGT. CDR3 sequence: CASSYRQGAQPQHF. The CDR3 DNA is TGTGCCAGCAGTTACCGACAGGGGGCACAGCCCCAGCATTTT.

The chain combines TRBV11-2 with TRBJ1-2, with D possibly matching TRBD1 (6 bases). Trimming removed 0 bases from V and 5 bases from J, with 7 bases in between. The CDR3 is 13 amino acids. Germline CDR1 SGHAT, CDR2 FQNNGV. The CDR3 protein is CASSLDTGYGYTF. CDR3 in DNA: TGTGCCAGCAGCTTAGATACAGGGTATGGCTACACCTTC.

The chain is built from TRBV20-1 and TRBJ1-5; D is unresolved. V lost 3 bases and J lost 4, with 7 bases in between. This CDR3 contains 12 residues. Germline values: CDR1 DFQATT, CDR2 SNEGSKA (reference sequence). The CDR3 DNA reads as TGCAGTGCTAGTCTCCCTAATCAGCCCCAGCATTTT. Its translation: CSASLPNQPQHF.